This TCR beta chain was sequenced in a study of early T cells in non-severe SARS-CoV-2 infection. On the study more broadly: Chains from this unsorted whole-blood bulk RNA could not be paired. Overall study findings and caveats: Matching against VDJdb likely underestimated virus-specific expansions, favoring anti-spike CD8.

This CDR3 has 14 amino acids. CDR1 and CDR2 (germline): KGHSH, LQKENI. The germline V and J ends were trimmed by 3 bases and 8 bases, with 13 bases remaining between them. A single record per CDR3 protein comes from TCRdb applying MiXCR to the 5' RACE reads. The sample records tens of thousands of distinct CDR3 sequences, about 9.1% being singletons. This clonotype occurred many times. The antigen remains unidentified. This receptor was identified in an adult who was a healthcare worker with PCR-confirmed SARS-CoV-2 infection or an uninfected control (not recorded which). The rearrangement uses TRBV18 and TRBJ1-4; D perhaps matches TRBD1 (5 bases). The source material was whole blood. The CDR3 nucleotides are TGTGCCAGCTCACCCGGGACGATCCAAGAAAAACTGTTTTTT. It is translated as CASSPGTIQEKLFF.